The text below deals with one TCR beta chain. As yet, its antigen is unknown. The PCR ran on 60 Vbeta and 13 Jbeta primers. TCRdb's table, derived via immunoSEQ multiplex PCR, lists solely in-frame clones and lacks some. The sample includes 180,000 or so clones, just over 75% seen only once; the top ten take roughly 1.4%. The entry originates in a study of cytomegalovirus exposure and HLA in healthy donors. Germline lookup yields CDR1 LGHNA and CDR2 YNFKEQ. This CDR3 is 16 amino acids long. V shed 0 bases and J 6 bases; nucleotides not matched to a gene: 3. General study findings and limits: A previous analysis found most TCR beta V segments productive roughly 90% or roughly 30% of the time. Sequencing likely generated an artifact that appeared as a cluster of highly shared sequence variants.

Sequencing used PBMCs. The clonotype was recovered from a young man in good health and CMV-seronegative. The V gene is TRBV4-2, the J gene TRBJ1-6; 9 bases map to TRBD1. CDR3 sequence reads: CASSQERGQGNSPLHF. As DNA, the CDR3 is TGTGCCAGCAGCCAAGAAAGGGGACAGGGTAATTCACCCCTCCACTTT.